A selection of T cell receptor beta chains follows, all from one sample in a study of T cells in localized non-small cell lung cancer. The table came from immunoSEQ multiplex PCR; TCRdb's copy has only in-frame clones and leaves some out. The sample consists of tens of thousands of clones, around 90% of them appearing once. Here the sequenced sample was peripheral blood, taken before any cancer treatment. Receptor source: a man between 40 and 69 years old with stage I squamous cell lung carcinoma. CDR3s include the opening cysteine and the closing phenylalanine or tryptophan. The order of the fields is D gene, J gene, CDR3 length, V gene, clone size, CDR3 DNA, CDR3 protein. A D gene is named only where the DNA matches it firmly. Expanded clones are given a class, and other clones once, few, many or no size at all.

. | TRBJ2-1 | 13 | TRBV14 | . | TGTGCCAGCAGCCAAGATTGGGAAGCTGAGCAGTTCTTC | CASSQDWEAEQFF
. | TRBJ1-1 | 13 | TRBV7-8 | . | TGTGCCAGCAGCTTAGGGCAGAACACTGAAGCTTTCTTT | CASSLGQNTEAFF
. | TRBJ2-3 | 15 | TRBV7-9 | . | TGTGCCAGCAGCTTTACTAGCCCCGAATTAGCTACGCAGTATTTT | CASSFTSPELATQYF
. | TRBJ2-3 | 14 | TRBV5-1 | . | TGCGCCAGCAGCTTGGAGGGCCCCACAGATACGCAGTATTTT | CASSLEGPTDTQYF
. | TRBJ1-2 | 15 | TRBV6-5 | . | TGTGCCAGCAGTTACTCGGTAAACGGAAACTATGGCTACACCTTC | CASSYSVNGNYGYTF
TRBD1 | TRBJ2-7 | 17 | TRBV5-5 | . | TGTGCCAGCAGCTTCTTTGCCGGGACAGGGAATGCTTACGAGCAGTACTTC | CASSFFAGTGNAYEQYF
. | TRBJ1-4 | 15 | TRBV4-1 | . | TGCGCCAGCAGCCATCCGGGGTTGTCTAATGAAAAACTGTTTTTT | CASSHPGLSNEKLFF
. | TRBJ1-2 | 17 | TRBV2 | . | TGTGCCAGCAAAACCGAGGGAACATTTGCGGGGATCTATGGCTACACCTTC | CASKTEGTFAGIYGYTF
TRBD2 | TRBJ2-5 | 12 | TRBV19 | few | TGTGCCAGTAGAGACGGGGGGAAGACCCAGTACTTC | CASRDGGKTQYF
. | TRBJ2-7 | 12 | TRBV5-6 | . | TGTGCCAGCAGCTTGGGGCTACGCGAGCAGTACTTC | CASSLGLREQYF
. | TRBJ2-1 | 15 | TRBV7-9 | once | TGTGCCAGCAGCTTGCTTAGGGGTGGCTACAATGAGCAGTTCTTC | CASSLLRGGYNEQFF
. | TRBJ2-3 | 15 | TRBV28 | . | TGTGCCAGCAGTTTAGGGGGCGCCACGGAGGATACGCAGTATTTT | CASSLGGATEDTQYF
TRBD1 | TRBJ2-7 | 16 | TRBV5-1 | . | TGCGCCAGCAGCTTGGGGCCCGGACAGGGAGGATACGAGCAGTACTTC | CASSLGPGQGGYEQYF
. | TRBJ1-2 | 14 | TRBV4-2 | . | TGTGCCAGCAGCCAAGAAGGCCAGTACTATGGCTACACCTTC | CASSQEGQYYGYTF
. | TRBJ1-1 | 14 | TRBV4-1 | few | TGCGCCAGCAGCCAAGATGGGTTGAACACTGAAGCTTTCTTT | CASSQDGLNTEAFF
. | TRBJ2-1 | 15 | TRBV7-3 | . | TGTGCCAGCAGCTTCGTCCCATCGGGATACAATGAGCAGTTCTTC | CASSFVPSGYNEQFF
. | TRBJ1-5 | 16 | TRBV2 | . | TGTGCCAGCAGTGAACCCAGGGGAGGGCCCAATCAGCCCCAGCATTTT | CASSEPRGGPNQPQHF
TRBD1 | TRBJ2-5 | 16 | TRBV5-6 | . | TGTGCCAGCAGCCCCTGGACAGGGTTAGTGCAAGAGACCCAGTACTTC | CASSPWTGLVQETQYF
TRBD2 | TRBJ2-2 | 16 | TRBV9 | . | TGTGCCAGCAGCGTAACTAGCGGGGGGGCCACCGGGGAGCTGTTTTTT | CASSVTSGGATGELFF
. | TRBJ2-3 | 15 | TRBV11-2 | . | TGTGCCAGCAGCTCTCGGGGGGCGTTCACAGATACGCAGTATTTT | CASSSRGAFTDTQYF
. | TRBJ1-5 | 16 | TRBV28 | . | TGTGCCAGCAGTAAAGGGGGACCCATGAGCGGTCAGCCCCAGCATTTT | CASSKGGPMSGQPQHF
TRBD1 | TRBJ2-3 | 14 | TRBV6-1 | . | TGTGCCAGCAGACTGACAGGGAGCACAGATACGCAGTATTTT | CASRLTGSTDTQYF
. | TRBJ1-6 | 15 | TRBV27 | . | TGTGCCAGCAGTTTATCAGGCAGCTATAATTCACCCCTCCACTTT | CASSLSGSYNSPLHF
. | TRBJ2-5 | 13 | TRBV11-2 | once | TGTGCCAGCAGTTCGCAGGGCGTAAAGACCCAGTACTTC | CASSSQGVKTQYF
. | TRBJ2-1 | 14 | TRBV7-8 | . | TGTGCCAGCAGCTTAGAAGCAGGGGTGGCTGAGCAGTTCTTC | CASSLEAGVAEQFF
. | TRBJ1-5 | 16 | TRBV5-1 | . | TGCGCCAGCAGCTTGGGCTCGGGGATGGGCAATCAGCCCCAGCATTTT | CASSLGSGMGNQPQHF
. | TRBJ1-1 | 12 | TRBV29-1 | . | TGCAGCGTCTCAACATTGAACACTGAAGCTTTCTTT | CSVSTLNTEAFF
. | TRBJ2-1 | 16 | TRBV5-6 | . | TGTGCCAGCAGCCCGCGGCGGACTCTCTCAGACAATGAGCAGTTCTTC | CASSPRRTLSDNEQFF
. | TRBJ1-1 | 13 | TRBV7-2 | . | TGTGCCAGCAGCTTAGCTGAGGGATCTGAAGCTTTCTTT | CASSLAEGSEAFF
TRBD1 | TRBJ1-1 | 14 | TRBV5-1 | . | TGCGCCAGCAGCTTAGGGGGCCTCAACACTGAAGCTTTCTTT | CASSLGGLNTEAFF
. | TRBJ1-1 | 15 | TRBV12-5 | . | TGTGCTAGTGGTTTGGTTCAGGGTGGGGTCACTGAAGCTTTCTTT | CASGLVQGGVTEAFF
TRBD1 | TRBJ2-1 | 14 | TRBV28 | . | TGTGCCAGCAGCGGTAGGGACAGGGGGAATGAGCAGTTCTTC | CASSGRDRGNEQFF